The 21 T cell receptor beta chains listed next were all sequenced from one sample in a study of radiation and T cells in renal cell carcinoma. Time point defined: baseline pretreatment blood. Treatment of the sample: 15 Gy SBRT to primary tumor, nephrectomy 4 weeks later. The repertoire was sequenced with immunoSEQ multiplex PCR; TCRdb's copy has only in-frame clones and lacks some. The sample has about 140,000 clones, 83% seen once; the top ten hold less than 25%. The sequenced sample was blood, obtained from a patient whose treatment included radiotherapy and nephrectomy. The source of these receptors is a woman aged 45-59 years with renal cell carcinoma.

The CDR3 reads CASSFSGGAYEQYF. CDR3 coding DNA: TGTGCCAGCAGCTTTAGTGGGGGCGCCTACGAGCAGTACTTC. V and J are TRBV11-2 and TRBJ2-7, with D tentatively TRBD1 (6 bases). V was pared by 3 bases and J by 2 bases, with 11 bases between. Germline CDR1 SGHAT, CDR2 FQNNGV. The CDR3 consists of 14 residues. The entire variable domain, with the rest obtained from reference TRBV11-2 and TRBJ2-7, is as follows: EAGVAQSPRYKIIEKRQSVAFWCNPISGHATLYWYQQILGQGPKLLIQFQNNGVVDDSQLPKDRFSAERLKGVDSTLKIQPAKLEDSAVYLCASSFSGGAYEQYFGPGTRLTVT.

The chain employs TRBV4-2 and TRBJ2-7; 14 bases map to TRBD2. The CDR3 is 15 amino acids. V dropped 3 bases and J dropped 5; count of bases not matched to a gene: 3. The V gene's germline CDR1 is LGHNA and CDR2 YNFKEQ. CDR3 sequence reads: CASSQTSGRGDEQYF. The CDR3 nucleotides are TGTGCCAGCAGCCAGACTAGCGGGAGGGGGGACGAGCAGTACTTC.

The gene calls are TRBV5-1 and TRBJ1-4; D remains unclear. The V end lost 5 bases, the J end lost 0 bases, and 8 bases lay between the germline ends. This CDR3 contains 14 residues. Germline CDR1 and CDR2: SGHRS and YFSETQ. The CDR3 nucleotides are TGCGCCAGCAGTTCCGTTGCAACTAATGAAAAACTGTTTTTT. Protein sequence: CASSSVATNEKLFF.

This chain joins TRBV5-1 and TRBJ1-2; 8 bases map to TRBD1. Germline lookup yields CDR1 SGHRS and CDR2 YFSETQ. J was trimmed by 5 bases and V by 7 bases; bases with no gene match: 4. The CDR3 covers 12 residues. CDR3 in amino acids: CASQGQAYGYTF. Here the CDR3 DNA reads TGCGCCAGCCAGGGACAGGCGTATGGCTACACCTTC.

The chain uses TRBV27 and TRBJ1-2; 8 nucleotides align to TRBD1. The germline CDR1 and CDR2 sequences are MNHEY and SMNVEV (reference sequence). This CDR3 has 14 residues. V lost 4 bases to trimming and J lost 6 bases; unmatched junction nucleotides: 7. The CDR3 bases are TGTGCCAGCAGTTCCCCGGACAGGGACGATGGCTACACCTTC. Amino acid sequence: CASSSPDRDDGYTF.

The gene calls are TRBV9 and TRBJ1-1; 8 positions agree with TRBD1. The CDR3 is made up of 13 amino acids. Germline V CDR1 and CDR2: SGDLS, YYNGEE. After removal of 4 bases from V and 8 bases from J, the junction contained 7 bases not matched to a gene. In DNA form, the CDR3 reads TGTGCCAGCAGCCCAGGGGGCCCGACCGAAGCTTTCTTT. This sequence encodes CASSPGGPTEAFF.

The chain combines TRBV28 with TRBJ1-2; 7 positions match TRBD1. CDR1 and CDR2 (germline): MDHEN, SYDVKM. V shed 6 bases, J shed 1 base, and the junction held 2 bases outside the gene matches. The CDR3 consists of 13 residues. CDR3 DNA: TGTGCCAGCAGCCGGGACAGTAACTATGGCTACACCTTC. Translation: CASSRDSNYGYTF.

This clone was observed a few times. V gene TRBV5-1 combines with J gene TRBJ1-1; no clear D gene. The CDR3 sequence is 12 residues long. The germline gives CDR1 SGHRS, CDR2 YFSETQ. Trimming removed 0 bases at V and 4 bases at J, with 4 bases between. The CDR3 reads CASSLGRTEAFF. CDR3 nucleotides: TGCGCCAGCAGCTTGGGTCGCACTGAAGCTTTCTTT.

This clone showed up just a few times. V is TRBV27 and J is TRBJ2-7, with 7 bases that match TRBD1. Trimming cost V 5 bases and J 3 bases; bases outside gene matches: 7. CDR3 length equals 14 residues. CDR1 and CDR2 (germline): MNHEY, SMNVEV (reference sequence). The CDR3 DNA is TGTGCCAGCAGTCTTGCAGGGGGTGGCTACGAGCAGTACTTC. Amino acids: CASSLAGGGYEQYF.

The chain is built from TRBV11-2 and TRBJ1-1; D unclear. V was clipped by 1 base and J by 8 bases, with 8 bases between them. The CDR3 extends over 12 amino acids. Germline lookup yields CDR1 SGHAT and CDR2 FQNNGV. CDR3 loop: CASSLGQMEAFF. DNA of the CDR3: TGTGCCAGCAGCTTAGGGCAGATGGAAGCTTTCTTT.

This chain links TRBV5-4 with TRBJ1-2, with 8 bases aligning to TRBD1. The CDR3 loop spans 15 amino acids. With 4 bases clipped from V and 5 bases from J, the junction kept 10 bases outside the gene matches. Germline V gives CDR1 SGHNT, CDR2 YYREEE (reference sequence). The CDR3 sequence is CASSEGPRTGYGYTF. CDR3 bases: TGTGCCAGCAGCGAAGGACCCCGGACAGGGTATGGCTACACCTTC.

This chain links TRBV25-1 with TRBJ1-4; no firm D call. Trimming left V 4 bases short and J 0 bases short, with 12 bases between. This CDR3 region has 16 residues. Germline V gene data show CDR1 as MGHDK and CDR2 as SYGVNS. This CDR3 is CASSVRDLATNEKLFF. DNA for the CDR3: TGTGCCAGCAGTGTCCGTGACTTGGCAACTAATGAAAAACTGTTTTTT.

A remark on this clone: Within the sample, other DNA sequences also encode this same CDR3. The chain has TRBV5-1 and TRBJ2-3; D gene ambiguous. Germline CDR1 is SGHRS and CDR2 is YFSETQ. V was pared by 0 bases and J by 3 bases, with 8 bases between. CDR3 length: 14 residues. For the CDR3, the DNA is TGCGCCAGCAGCTTGGGTGCCGTGACAGATACGCAGTATTTT. This sequence encodes CASSLGAVTDTQYF.

This clone has only one observation. The chain employs TRBV15 and TRBJ2-7; D is unclear. Trimming removed 0 bases at V and 0 bases at J, with 9 bases between. This CDR3 is 15 amino acids long. Looked up from germline, CDR1 is LNHNV and CDR2 is YYDKDF (reference sequence). In DNA, the CDR3 is TGTGCCACCAGCAGAGAAAGGACGAGCTCCTACGAGCAGTACTTC. Its translation is CATSRERTSSYEQYF.

The V and J genes are TRBV27 and TRBJ1-1; D unresolved. From germline, CDR1 is MNHEY and CDR2 SMNVEV (reference sequence). CDR3 length equals 13 residues. V lost 6 bases to trimming and J lost 1 base, with 9 bases between them. CDR3 nucleotide sequence: TGTGCCAGCAGCCTTGACCAGAACACTGAAGCTTTCTTT. Translated: CASSLDQNTEAFF.

This clone was counted only a few times. V and J are TRBV5-6 and TRBJ1-1; the match to TRBD1 covers 9 bases. The V gene end was trimmed by 7 bases and the J gene end by 4 bases; junction bases not matched to a gene: 11. Germline CDR1 reads SGHDT; CDR2 reads YYEEEE. The CDR3 length is 15 residues. CDR3 in DNA: TGTGCCAGCCGTACAGGGGGCGGAGGGGGCACTGAAGCTTTCTTT. Translating it yields CASRTGGGGGTEAFF.

This clone was seen a handful of times. CDR3 residues: CASSQGLLVYEQYF. The DNA of the CDR3 is TGTGCCAGCAGCCAAGGGTTACTGGTCTACGAGCAGTACTTC. V and J are TRBV4-2 and TRBJ2-7; D unclear. Germline V gene lookup returns CDR1 LGHNA and CDR2 YNFKEQ. The CDR3 spans 14 residues. The V end was cut by 1 base, the J end by 3 bases, with 10 bases between.

CDR3 coding DNA: TGTGCCAGCAGTGAACCGGGGGGCAATGAGCAGTTCTTC. Residues: CASSEPGGNEQFF. The V and J genes are TRBV25-1 and TRBJ2-1; TRBD2 matches 7 bases. Germline V gene lookup returns CDR1 MGHDK and CDR2 SYGVNS. J lost 6 bases, V lost 2 bases, and 1 base had no gene match. The CDR3 sequence is 13 residues long.

This clone was observed once. CDR3 sequence (DNA): TGCAGCGTAAAACAGGGGAGCGCGGGTAATTCACCCCTCCACTTT. This codes for CSVKQGSAGNSPLHF. The chain carries TRBV29-1 and TRBJ1-6; 7 nucleotides align to TRBD1. V shed 6 bases, J shed 6 bases, and the junction held 11 bases outside the gene matches. The CDR3 length is 15 residues. Germline V gene lookup returns CDR1 SQVTM and CDR2 ANQGSEA.

As concerns this clone: At one of its ends the junction is not consistent with the germline gene, which may arise from a read error. This chain links TRBV2 with TRBJ1-5; 8 bases line up with TRBD1. The CDR3 extends over 15 amino acids. CDR1 is SNHLY, CDR2 FYNNEI, per germline. The CDR3 DNA follows: TGTGCCAGCAGAGAAGGACAGGGAAACAATCAGCCCCAGCATTTT. Protein product: CASREGQGNNQPQHF.

V gene TRBV4-3 combines with J gene TRBJ1-6; maybe TRBD1 (6 bases). The CDR3 is made up of 15 amino acids. CDR1 is LGHNA, CDR2 YSLEER, per germline. Trimming cost V 0 bases and J 8 bases, with 11 bases left between them. The DNA of the CDR3 is TGCGCCAGCAGCCAAGAGGCTAGGGGGTATTCACCCCTCCACTTT. It encodes CASSQEARGYSPLHF.